Listed below are T cell receptor beta chains from one sample, sequenced in a study of T cells in Graves' hyperthyroidism and ophthalmopathy. TCRdb reprocessed the multiplex PCR reads with MiXCR, giving one entry per CDR3 protein. The sample shows 450,000 to 500,000 distinct CDR3 sequences, approximately 23% of them seen only once. The specimen sequenced was blood. Receptors originate from a woman aged 70-85 years with Graves' ophthalmopathy. Each CDR3 is given with its conserved first and last residue. Fields, in order: J gene, CDR3 length, clone size, D gene, V gene, CDR3 DNA, CDR3 protein. A D gene is named only where the DNA matches it firmly. Size is omitted from some rows. Given values are once, few, many or a class for expanded clones.

>TRBJ2-3|14|NA|TRBD2|TRBV6-1
TGTGCCAGCAGTGAGGTAGCGGGATTAGATACGCAGTATTTT
CASSEVAGLDTQYF
>TRBJ2-1|14|NA|NA|TRBV7-9
TGTGCCACCCGGACTGGCACCACATACAATGAGCCGTTCTTC
CATRTGTTYNEPFF
>TRBJ1-1|14|NA|NA|TRBV7-9
TGTGCCAGCAGCTTATCATCAGGGGACACTGAAGCTTTCTTT
CASSLSSGDTEAFF
>TRBJ1-2|15|few|TRBD1|TRBV7-9
TGTGCCAGCAGCTTAGCCTCCCGGGACAGGGGCGGCTACACCTTC
CASSLASRDRGGYTF
>TRBJ2-1|13|NA|NA|TRBV7-9
TGTGCCAGCAGCTACCAGGGATTCCATGAGCAGTTCTTC
CASSYQGFHEQFF
>TRBJ2-2|12|NA|NA|TRBV25-1
TGTGCCAGCGTCTCCGACACCGGGGAGCTGTTTTTT
CASVSDTGELFF
>TRBJ1-2|14|NA|NA|TRBV11-2
TGTGCCAGCAGCTTGGGTGACAGTTACTATGGCTACACCTTC
CASSLGDSYYGYTF
>TRBJ2-1|16|NA|TRBD2|TRBV6-1
TGTGCCAGCAGTCCCCTAGCGGGAGTTCGCTACAATGAGCAGTTCTTC
CASSPLAGVRYNEQFF
>TRBJ2-7|14|few|NA|TRBV12-3/TRBV12-4
TGTGCCAGCAGTTTAGTTGGAGCGATTGACGAGCAGTACTTC
CASSLVGAIDEQYF
>TRBJ1-4|14|NA|NA|TRBV10-3
TGTGCCATCAGGCGGGCCCTGCGAGAGGAAAAACTGTTTTTT
CAIRRALREEKLFF
>TRBJ2-5|13|few|NA|TRBV27
TGTGCCAGCAGTGCCCGAGGGTCGGAGACCCAGTACTTC
CASSARGSETQYF
>TRBJ1-5|14|few|NA|TRBV28
TGTGCCAGCAGATATTCTTATAGCAATCAGCCCCAGCATTTT
CASRYSYSNQPQHF
>TRBJ2-6|17|NA|NA|TRBV15
TGTGCCACCAGCAGAGATAGGGAATGGTCTGGGGCCAACGTCCTGACTTTC
CATSRDREWSGANVLTF
>TRBJ2-1|15|many|NA|TRBV11-1
TGTGCCAGCAGCTTAACGGGGTTGGCCCTCAATGAGCAGTTCTTC
CASSLTGLALNEQFF
>TRBJ1-5|14|NA|NA|TRBV28
TGTGCCAGCAGTTTCGGCAGCGGCAATCAGCCCCAGCATTTT
CASSFGSGNQPQHF